These 22 T cell receptor beta chains originate from one sample sequenced in a study of blood T cell repertoires in COVID-19. The repertoire was sequenced with immunoSEQ multiplex PCR; TCRdb's copy has only in-frame clones and lacks some. The sample lists under 300,000 clones, around 81% seen once, with 2.5% to 3% in the top ten. What was sequenced was peripheral blood. These receptor sequences come from a woman aged 60-70 years with active or convalescent COVID-19.

The chain recombines TRBV7-2 with TRBJ2-7, with TRBD2 matching 7 bases. Germline values: CDR1 SGHTA, CDR2 FQGNSA. The CDR3 runs 13 residues. J lost 3 bases, V lost 5 bases, and 4 bases had no gene match. In DNA, the CDR3 is TGTGCCAGCAGCCGCCGGGGGGTCTACGAGCAGTACTTC. Its protein is CASSRRGVYEQYF.

The chain links TRBV7-2 to TRBJ2-1; D unresolved. The germline V gene encodes CDR1 SGHTA and CDR2 FQGNSA. V lost 8 bases and J lost 3, with 11 bases in between. This CDR3 comprises 13 residues. The CDR3 coding sequence is TGTGCCAGCCGGAGCGTGGGCTACAATGAGCAGTTCTTC. Protein product: CASRSVGYNEQFF.

Here the CDR3 DNA reads TGTGCCAGCAGCTTAGGCAGGGCAGAGACCCAGTACTTC. This gives the protein CASSLGRAETQYF. This chain links TRBV7-2 with TRBJ2-5; the D gene is possibly TRBD1 (5 bases). The V gene lost 1 base and the J gene lost 4 bases, with 7 bases spanning the gap. Per germline, CDR1 SGHTA and CDR2 FQGNSA. The CDR3 totals 13 residues.

The gene calls are TRBV2 and TRBJ1-1; D remains unclear. The CDR3 has 14 amino acids. Germline lookup yields CDR1 SNHLY and CDR2 FYNNEI. V lost 11 bases and J lost 2, with 18 bases in between. CDR3 coding DNA: TGTGCCGCGGGAAAAGACACGCTAAACACTGAAGCTTTCTTT. Encoded protein: CAAGKDTLNTEAFF.

This clone was observed a handful of times. J is TRBJ1-5 and V is TRBV10-3; 7 bases map to TRBD1. With 1 base clipped from V and 6 bases from J, the junction kept 3 bases outside the gene matches. Germline CDR1 ENHRY, CDR2 SYGVKD. This CDR3 has 14 amino acids. CDR3 in amino acids: CAISEFQGGQPQHF. CDR3 DNA: TGTGCCATCAGTGAGTTTCAGGGGGGTCAGCCCCAGCATTTT.

The chain has TRBV11-2 and TRBJ2-7, with D possibly being TRBD1 (5 bases). Per germline, CDR1 SGHAT and CDR2 FQNNGV. The germline V and J ends were trimmed by 6 bases and 2 bases, with 23 bases remaining between them. CDR3 length: 17 amino acids. CDR3 region: CASSSLSGYPWAYEQYF. CDR3 sequence (DNA): TGTGCCAGCAGTTCGCTTTCAGGGTACCCATGGGCCTACGAGCAGTACTTC.

The chain is built from TRBV9 and TRBJ1-2, with D possibly being TRBD1 (6 bases). This CDR3 is 17 amino acids long. From germline, CDR1 is SGDLS and CDR2 YYNGEE. The ends were cut back, 0 bases at V and 4 bases at J, with 19 bases in the middle. The CDR3 here is CASSVDGTGPFPYGYTF. The CDR3 DNA reads TGTGCCAGCAGCGTAGATGGTACAGGGCCGTTTCCCTATGGCTACACCTTC.

V usage is TRBV4-3 and J usage is TRBJ1-6; D remains unclear. CDR3 length: 15 amino acids. CDR1 and CDR2 from the germline V gene are LGHNA and YSLEER. Between the trimmed V and J ends, which lost 1 base and 7 bases, there was a span of 11 bases. The DNA of the CDR3 is TGCGCCAGCAGCCAAGTAAGCTGGGCCAATTCACCCCTCCACTTT. It codes for CASSQVSWANSPLHF.

This clone was detected a few times. The chain has TRBV5-1 and TRBJ2-5, with 12 bases fitting TRBD2. CDR1 is SGHRS and CDR2 is YFSETQ in the germline V gene. This CDR3 contains 15 residues. Trimming cost V 0 bases and J 4 bases; bases outside gene matches: 1. CDR3 loop: CASSLGLAGAETQYF. The CDR3 DNA reads TGCGCCAGCAGCTTGGGACTAGCGGGAGCAGAGACCCAGTACTTC.

This clone was seen a handful of times. The chain uses TRBV5-1 and TRBJ1-1; no clear D. Germline-derived CDR1 and CDR2 are SGHRS and YFSETQ. V lost 6 bases, J lost 3 bases, and 12 bases lay in between. This CDR3 comprises 13 residues. CDR3 region: CASKRPEDTEAFF. CDR3 nucleotides: TGCGCCAGCAAAAGACCGGAGGACACTGAAGCTTTCTTT.

The chain employs TRBV18 and TRBJ2-2, with 8 positions matching TRBD1. Germline V gives CDR1 KGHSH, CDR2 LQKENI. The CDR3 is 18 residues long. The ends lost 1 base at V and 5 bases at J; junction bases unmatched: 12. The CDR3 protein is CASSPRQFSRGQTGELFF. The DNA for the CDR3 is TGTGCCAGCTCACCACGTCAATTCTCCAGGGGGCAAACCGGGGAGCTGTTTTTT.

The DNA of the CDR3 is TGTGCCAGCAGTGCGAGACTAGCGGGGGGGCGGACCGGGGAGCTGTTTTTT. Translation: CASSARLAGGRTGELFF. V usage is TRBV6-1 and J usage is TRBJ2-2, with 14 bases fitting TRBD2. The V gene's germline CDR1 is MNHNS and CDR2 SASEGT. CDR3 length equals 17 residues. V lost 4 bases, J lost 5 bases, and 6 bases stayed unmatched.

The rearrangement links TRBV19 to TRBJ1-2, with D possibly being TRBD1 (6 bases). Between the trimmed V and J ends, which lost 7 bases and 4 bases, there was a span of 19 bases. The CDR3 covers 15 residues. CDR1 and CDR2 from the germline V gene are LNHDA and SQIVND (reference sequence). The CDR3 loop is CASIPPGGGGYGYTF. Written as DNA, the CDR3 is TGTGCCAGTATACCCCCCGGGGGGGGCGGCTATGGCTACACCTTC. The full variable domain, in which reference TRBV19 and TRBJ1-2 provide the parts outside the CDR3, is DGGITQSPKYLFRKEGQNVTLSCEQNLNHDAMYWYRQDPGQGLRLIYYSQIVNDFQKGDIAEGYSVSREKKESFPLTVTSAQKNPTAFYLCASIPPGGGGYGYTFGSGTRLTVV.

The CDR3 bases are TGTGCCAGTAGTACCCCGTCCGAGGGCACTGAAGCTTTCTTT. Encoded protein: CASSTPSEGTEAFF. The chain is built from TRBV19 and TRBJ1-1; D gene unclear. V dropped 4 bases and J dropped 4 bases, with 13 bases sitting between them. The CDR3 extends over 14 amino acids. CDR1 is LNHDA and CDR2 is SQIVND in the germline V gene (reference sequence).

The CDR3 sequence is CASSFVSAGAGEQYF. The CDR3 DNA follows: TGTGCCAGCAGCTTCGTTTCGGCAGGGGCGGGCGAGCAGTACTTC. The chain combines TRBV7-9 with TRBJ2-7; D might be TRBD1 (6 bases). This CDR3 region has 15 residues. CDR1 and CDR2 from the germline V gene are SEHNR and FQNEAQ (reference sequence). Trimming shortened V by 3 bases and J by 6 bases, and 18 bases separated the two germline ends.

The chain uses TRBV3-1 (or the pseudogene TRBV3-2) and TRBJ1-4; D gene unclear. Between the trimmed V and J ends, which lost 2 bases and 8 bases, there was a span of 12 bases. This CDR3 spans 14 amino acids. Germline CDR1 is LGHDT and CDR2 is YNNKEL (reference sequence). This chain's CDR3 is CASSQSFAREKLFF. The CDR3 DNA reads as TGTGCCAGCAGCCAAAGCTTCGCGAGGGAAAAACTGTTTTTT.

The chain carries TRBV6-6 and TRBJ2-7, with D possibly TRBD1 on 5 matching bases. Trimming took off 7 bases at V and 0 bases at J, with 13 bases between the two ends. CDR3 length: 14 residues. Germline CDR1 and CDR2: MNHNY and SVGAGI (reference sequence). CDR3 amino acids: CASINGGHSYEQYF. CDR3 DNA: TGTGCCAGCATCAACGGTGGACACTCCTACGAGCAGTACTTC.

The chain links TRBV25-1 to TRBJ1-5; a possible D gene is TRBD1 (6 bases). The V end was cut by 4 bases, the J end by 2 bases, with 9 bases between. The germline gives CDR1 MGHDK, CDR2 SYGVNS. The CDR3 is 14 residues long. Here the CDR3 reads CASSGNRGNQPQHF. DNA for the CDR3: TGTGCCAGCAGTGGAAACAGGGGCAATCAGCCCCAGCATTTT.

The rearrangement links TRBV18 to TRBJ2-2, with 7 bases that match TRBD1. V was clipped by 4 bases and J by 3 bases; unmatched bases: 8. Germline CDR1 and CDR2: KGHSH and LQKENI. CDR3 size: 16 residues. Here the CDR3 reads CASSQGQTRDTGELFF. The CDR3 DNA is TGTGCCAGCTCACAGGGACAGACGAGGGACACCGGGGAGCTGTTTTTT. Filled out from reference TRBV18 and TRBJ2-2, the complete variable domain reads NAGVMQNPRHLVRRRGQEARLRCSPMKGHSHVYWYRQLPEEGLKFMVYLQKENIIDESGMPKERFSAEFPKEGPSILRIQQVVRGDSAAYFCASSQGQTRDTGELFFGEGSRLTVL.

Turning to this clone: One end of the junction fails to match germline, which may point to a read error. The genes are TRBV5-1 and TRBJ1-1; D gene ambiguous. The CDR3 is made up of 16 amino acids. Germline-derived CDR1 and CDR2 are SGHRS and YFSETQ. The DNA of the CDR3 is TGCGCCAGCAGCTTGGCGCCCGTCGGACTGAACGCTGAAGCTTTCTTT. Protein sequence: CASSLAPVGLNAEAFF. Filled out from reference TRBV5-1 and TRBJ1-1, the complete variable domain reads KAGVTQTPRYLIKTRGQQVTLSCSPISGHRSVSWYQQTPGQGLQFLFEYFSETQRNKGNFPGRFSGRQFSNSRSEMNVSTLELGDSALYLCASSLAPVGLNAEAFFGQGTRLTVV.

The V call is TRBV2, the J call TRBJ2-7; perhaps TRBD2 as D (5 bases). Germline values: CDR1 SNHLY, CDR2 FYNNEI. Between the trimmed V and J ends, which lost 7 bases and 6 bases, there was a span of 19 bases. The CDR3 length is 14 residues. The CDR3 DNA sequence: TGTGCCAGCACCCTTGGGGTCTACAGCGGCGAGCAGTACTTC. The encoded protein is CASTLGVYSGEQYF.

As DNA, the CDR3 is TGTGCCAGCAGCTTCTGGGACTACAATACAGATACGCAGTATTTT. Its translation is CASSFWDYNTDTQYF. The gene calls are TRBV21-1 and TRBJ2-3; TRBD2 is the table's D call and was not checked against the DNA. TRBV21-1 is shown as a pseudogene. The CDR3 spans 15 residues.